This passage covers 18 T cell receptor beta chains from one sample sequenced in a study of tumor-infiltrating lymphocytes in primary liver carcinoma. Bulk tissue was left unsorted, and RNA and DNA were co-extracted from about 19-30 mg of it. The authors made TCR beta cDNA from 500 to 600 ng total RNA with a constant-region primer. Three nested multiplex PCR rounds, a slightly modified ARM-PCR, produced the libraries for TCR beta. PCR rounds one and two used TRBV1-TRBV30 forward primers with a C-beta reverse primer for 10 cycles each. TCRdb fed the multiplex PCR reads into MiXCR, producing one record per CDR3 protein. The sample has more than 60,000 distinct CDR3 sequences, about 70% seen once. What was sequenced was liver tumor tissue from sampling region 4. The sample's subset: tumor region T4, right-lateral pole. These receptors were collected from a man aged 35-49 years with primary liver carcinoma and hepatitis B virus infection.

As to this clonotype: Because the CDR3 is missing its conserved closing phenylalanine or tryptophan, this is likely a read error. This sequence joins TRBV6-1 and TRBJ2-3; 8 bases align to TRBD1. Per the germline V gene, CDR1 is MNHNS and CDR2 is SASEGT. Unmatched junction bases numbered 12, after V lost 4 bases and J lost 3 bases. The CDR3 spans 17 residues. CDR3 bases: TGTGCCAGCAGTGTCGGACAGGGAATAGCAAGGACAGATACGCAGTATTAT. This gives the protein CASSVGQGIARTDTQYY.

This clonotype was observed at least ten times. The chain employs TRBV11-2 and TRBJ2-5, with a tentative D call TRBD1 (6 bases). CDR3 length: 15 residues. Trimming left V 5 bases short and J 7 bases short, with 20 bases between. In germline, CDR1 is SGHAT, CDR2 FQNNGV. The CDR3 region is CASSPRSAPGVTQYF. CDR3 in DNA: TGTGCCAGCAGCCCCCGGTCAGCCCCAGGGGTGACCCAGTACTTC.

The genes are TRBV15 and TRBJ2-1; the match to TRBD1 covers 7 bases. V was pared by 8 bases and J by 2 bases, with 12 bases of the junction left unmatched. The CDR3 contains 16 residues. Looked up from germline, CDR1 is LNHNV and CDR2 is YYDKDF (reference sequence). CDR3 amino acids: CATSVSGTAAYNEQFF. As DNA, the CDR3 is TGTGCCACCTCTGTTAGTGGGACAGCAGCCTACAATGAGCAGTTCTTC.

Turning to this clonotype: A junction boundary mismatches the germline segment, possibly from a read error. The rearrangement links TRBV4-1 to TRBJ2-7; no reliable D call. CDR1 is MGHRA and CDR2 is YSYEKL in the germline V gene. The CDR3 has 13 residues. The CDR3 spells CASSRARAEEQCF. DNA of the CDR3: TGCGCCAGCAGCCGGGCTAGGGCGGAAGAGCAGTGCTTC.

This clonotype was found once. V gene TRBV20-1 combines with J gene TRBJ2-1; TRBD1 agrees at 9 bases. This CDR3 is 13 amino acids long. Trimming cost V 7 bases and J 9 bases; bases outside gene matches: 10. The germline gives CDR1 DFQATT, CDR2 SNEGSKA (reference sequence). CDR3 region: CSVRTGDKGEQFF. The CDR3 coding sequence is TGCAGTGTTAGGACAGGGGACAAGGGTGAGCAGTTCTTC.

Concerning this clonotype: Relative to the germline gene, one junction end is altered; a read error may explain this. V and J are TRBV12-3 or TRBV12-4 and TRBJ2-1; the match to TRBD2 covers 9 bases. CDR3 length equals 18 residues. This CDR3 reads CVSSPTEGVAGAGNEQFF. CDR3 bases: TGTGTCAGCAGTCCGACAGAGGGGGTAGCGGGAGCCGGCAATGAGCAGTTCTTC.

This clonotype was seen more than once but under ten times. A much more abundant neighbour one base away suggests this may be a read error. V usage is TRBV6-5 and J usage is TRBJ2-3; 9 bases fit TRBD1. Germline values: CDR1 MNHEY, CDR2 SVGAGI. The CDR3 extends over 13 amino acids. In nucleotides, the CDR3 is TGTGCCAGCGGTTACGGGGAGGGACAGGGATCATATTTT. This gives the protein CASGYGEGQGSYF.

CDR3 DNA sequence: TGCAGCGTTATGACAAGGGAGCAGTATTTT. Translation: CSVMTREQYF. This chain connects TRBV29-1 to TRBJ2-3; D remains unclear. The germline V gene has CDR1 SQVTM and CDR2 ANQGSEA. This CDR3 contains 10 residues. V was clipped by 5 bases and J by 11 bases, with 11 bases between them.

Points on this clonotype: Because it lacks the conserved phenylalanine or tryptophan at the end, this CDR3 is likely a read error. The CDR3 loop is CASRGTGNYGYTL. DNA of the CDR3: TGTGCCAGCCGAGGGACAGGGAACTATGGCTACACCTTG. J is TRBJ1-2 and V is TRBV2, with 9 nucleotides matching TRBD1. The germline V gene has CDR1 SNHLY and CDR2 FYNNEI. After removal of 8 bases from V and 2 bases from J, the junction contained 3 bases not matched to a gene. This CDR3 has 13 residues.

This clonotype was detected many times. The genes are TRBV5-5 and TRBJ2-7; the D gene is possibly TRBD2 (6 bases). The germline gives CDR1 SGHKS, CDR2 YYEKEE (reference sequence). This CDR3 has 15 amino acids. The V end was cut by 3 bases, the J end by 3 bases, with 16 bases between. The chain's CDR3 is CASSYSYGSYYEQYF. The CDR3, as DNA: TGTGCCAGCAGCTACTCTTACGGGAGCTACTACGAGCAGTACTTC.

Turning to this clonotype: The conserved phenylalanine or tryptophan normally closing the CDR3 is absent here, so this likely arose from a read error. The V gene is TRBV11-2, the J gene TRBJ2-1, with 7 bases lining up with TRBD1. The germline gives CDR1 SGHAT, CDR2 FQNNGV. CDR3 length: 17 residues. The CDR3 DNA reads TGTGCTAGCAGTTTGGGGACAGTAGGGAGCTCCTACAATGAGCAGTTCTTA. Translating it yields CASSLGTVGSSYNEQFL.

As regards this clonotype: Likely a read error: the CDR3 ends without its conserved phenylalanine or tryptophan. The limits of the CDR3 on the DNA are not certain, so only TCRdb's listed CDR3 is given. The rearrangement links TRBV11-2 to TRBJ2-7; TRBD2, as called in the table, went unchecked against the DNA. 15 amino acids form the CDR3, both terminal residues included. The germline V gene has CDR1 SGHAT and CDR2 FQNNGV. This CDR3 is CASSQYSGGGYEQYY.

Points on this clonotype: Germline is not matched at one junction end, which may reflect a read error. The chain recombines TRBV25-1 with TRBJ2-3; D could derive from TRBD1 or TRBD2 (5 bases each). The CDR3 is 15 amino acids. Germline CDR1 is MGHDK and CDR2 is SYGVNS. CDR3 nucleotide sequence: TGTGCCAGCAACCCCGACCCGGGAAGCACAGGTACGCAGTATTTT. It is translated as CASNPDPGSTGTQYF.

V is TRBV7-9 and J is TRBJ2-7; no definite D call. V shed 4 bases and J shed 6 bases, with 13 bases lying between them. From germline, CDR1 is SEHNR and CDR2 FQNEAQ (reference sequence). CDR3 length: 13 residues. The CDR3 nucleotides read TGTGCCAGCAGCTCGCGTCTGGAATCCGAGCAGTACTTC. Its protein product is CASSSRLESEQYF.

As regards this clonotype: A read error may explain this, as a much larger clone is one base away. The chain has TRBV20-1 and TRBJ2-7, with D possibly being TRBD2 (6 bases). CDR1 is DFQATT, CDR2 SNEGSKA, per germline (reference sequence). CDR3 length: 10 amino acids. In DNA, the CDR3 is TGCAATGCTCTCGGGGGTGAGCAGTACTTC. Protein product: CNALGGEQYF.

This clonotype was observed a handful of times. A much larger clone lies one base from this, so it may be a read error. The CDR3 sequence: CASRESDGKRDYEQYF. The DNA for the CDR3 is TGTGCCTCCAGGGAGTCGGATGGGAAGCGGGACTACGAGCAGTACTTC. J is TRBJ2-7 and V is TRBV6-5, with 7 bases identical to TRBD2. The length of the CDR3 is 16 residues. Germline V lookup: CDR1 MNHEY, CDR2 SVGAGI. The V gene end was trimmed by 11 bases and the J gene end by 3 bases; junction bases not matched to a gene: 19.

The chain is built from TRBV29-1 and TRBJ2-5; 7 positions agree with TRBD1. Losses at the gene ends were 6 bases for V and 13 bases for J; bases not matched to a gene: 20. The CDR3 contains 14 residues. Germline V CDR1 and CDR2: SQVTM, ANQGSEA. The CDR3 DNA reads TGCAGCGTACTCGGGACAGCCTACCAAGAGACCAGGTACTTC. This codes for CSVLGTAYQETRYF.

A note on this clonotype: It may be a read error: a sequence one base away is much more abundant. The chain recombines TRBV5-1 with TRBJ1-2; D not certain. Trimming removed 0 bases from V and 6 bases from J, with 12 bases in between. Germline loops: CDR1 SGHRS, CDR2 YFSETQ. The CDR3 totals 14 residues. The CDR3 here is CASSLAGSNNGYTF. In DNA, the CDR3 is TGCGCCAGCAGCTTGGCCGGGTCGAATAATGGCTACACCTTC.